The T cell receptor (beta chain) under discussion was sequenced for a study of CD8 T cells in ankylosing spondylitis. As the method for making TCR beta libraries, quantitative 5'-RACE with molecular barcodes was used. TCRdb re-analysed the 5' RACE reads in MiXCR, keeping a single row per CDR3 protein. Of 230,000 or so distinct CDR3 sequences in the sample, 15% to 20% were seen once. This CDR3 is built from 18 residues. Germline lookup yields CDR1 SGHTA and CDR2 FQGTGA. V lost 1 base and J 7 bases, leaving 25 bases between the germline ends. The V and J genes are TRBV7-3 and TRBJ1-1; possible D gene TRBD1, 5 bases. Source material: blood, either unsorted or a sorted T cell fraction (not recorded which). The receptor's source is a male donor with ankylosing spondylitis or in good health (not recorded which). CDR3 region: CASSLNIGAGRSLNEAFF. The CDR3 DNA follows: TGTGCCAGCAGCTTAAATATTGGGGCAGGAAGATCTCTAAATGAAGCTTTCTTT.